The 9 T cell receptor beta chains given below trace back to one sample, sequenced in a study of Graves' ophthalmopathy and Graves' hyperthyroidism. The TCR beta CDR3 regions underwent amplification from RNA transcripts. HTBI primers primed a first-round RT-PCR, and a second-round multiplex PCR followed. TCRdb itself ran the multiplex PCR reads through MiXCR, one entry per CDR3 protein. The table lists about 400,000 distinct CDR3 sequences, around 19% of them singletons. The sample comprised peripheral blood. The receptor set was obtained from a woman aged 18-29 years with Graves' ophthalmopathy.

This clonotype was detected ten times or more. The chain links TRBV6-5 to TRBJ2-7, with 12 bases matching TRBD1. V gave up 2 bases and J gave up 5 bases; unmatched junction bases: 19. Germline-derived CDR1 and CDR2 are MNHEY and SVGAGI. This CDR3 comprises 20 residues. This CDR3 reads CASSYPRGTGGGESEDEQYF. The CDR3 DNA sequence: TGTGCCAGCAGTTACCCGAGGGGGACAGGGGGCGGAGAATCTGAGGACGAGCAGTACTTC.

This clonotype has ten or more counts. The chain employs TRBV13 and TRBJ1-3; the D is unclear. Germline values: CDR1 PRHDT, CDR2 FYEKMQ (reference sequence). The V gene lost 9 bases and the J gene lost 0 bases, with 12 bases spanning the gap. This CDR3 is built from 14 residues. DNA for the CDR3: TGTGCCAGTGGAGAAGACATCTCTGGAAACACCATATATTTT. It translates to CASGEDISGNTIYF.

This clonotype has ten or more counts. Here the CDR3 reads CASSALDRGRTGELFF. The CDR3 DNA is TGTGCCAGCAGTGCGTTGGACAGGGGGCGTACCGGGGAGCTGTTTTTT. The chain has TRBV6-2 or TRBV6-3 and TRBJ2-2, with 11 bases aligning to TRBD1. Germline V gives CDR1 MNHEY, CDR2 SVGEGT. The length of the CDR3 is 16 residues. V shed 5 bases, J shed 5 bases, and the junction held 7 bases outside the gene matches.

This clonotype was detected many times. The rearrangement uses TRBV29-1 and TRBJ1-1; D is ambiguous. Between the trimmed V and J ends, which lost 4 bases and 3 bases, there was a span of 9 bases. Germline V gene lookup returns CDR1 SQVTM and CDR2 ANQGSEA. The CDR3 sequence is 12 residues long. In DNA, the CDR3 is TGCAGCGTTGGCCGGGAGCACACTGAAGCTTTCTTT. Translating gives CSVGREHTEAFF.

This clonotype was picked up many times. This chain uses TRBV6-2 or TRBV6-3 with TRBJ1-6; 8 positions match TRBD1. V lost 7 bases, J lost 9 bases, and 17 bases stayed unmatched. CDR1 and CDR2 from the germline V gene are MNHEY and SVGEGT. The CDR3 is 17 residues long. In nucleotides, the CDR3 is TGTGCCAGCACGACTCCTTTCGCGGCAGGGGGCTCTTCACCCCTCCACTTT. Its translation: CASTTPFAAGGSSPLHF.

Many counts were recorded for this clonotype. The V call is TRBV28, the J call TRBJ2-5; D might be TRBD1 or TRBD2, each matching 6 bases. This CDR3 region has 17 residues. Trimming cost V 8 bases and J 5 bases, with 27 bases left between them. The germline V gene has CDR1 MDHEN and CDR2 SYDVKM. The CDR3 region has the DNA TGTGCCAGCGGCGTGACAACTAGGGCCTTAGGGGGGGAGACCCAGTACTTC. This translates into CASGVTTRALGGETQYF.

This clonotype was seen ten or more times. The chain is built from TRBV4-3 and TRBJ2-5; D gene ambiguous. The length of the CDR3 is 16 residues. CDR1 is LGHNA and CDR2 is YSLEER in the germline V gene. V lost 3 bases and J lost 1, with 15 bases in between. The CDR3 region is CASSHGTGAFQETQYF. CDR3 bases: TGCGCCAGCAGCCACGGAACGGGCGCCTTCCAAGAGACCCAGTACTTC.

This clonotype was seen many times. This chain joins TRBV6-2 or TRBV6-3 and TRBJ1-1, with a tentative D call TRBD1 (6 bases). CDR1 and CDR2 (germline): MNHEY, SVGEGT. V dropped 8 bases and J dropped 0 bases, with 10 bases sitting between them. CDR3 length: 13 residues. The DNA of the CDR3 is TGTGCCAGCCGGACAGATCTGAACACTGAAGCTTTCTTT. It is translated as CASRTDLNTEAFF.

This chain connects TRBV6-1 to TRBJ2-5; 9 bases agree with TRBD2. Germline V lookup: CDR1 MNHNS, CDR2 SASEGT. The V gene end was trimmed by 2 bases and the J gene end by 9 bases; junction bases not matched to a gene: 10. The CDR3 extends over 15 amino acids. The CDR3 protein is CASSEPAGGPGAQYF. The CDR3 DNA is TGTGCCAGCAGTGAACCCGCGGGAGGGCCGGGGGCCCAGTACTTC.